What follows are 15 T cell receptor beta chains derived from one specimen sequenced in a study of blood T cells in healthy people across ages. A second PCR of 7 to 11 cycles used a sample-barcoded 5' primer and a J-beta primer mix. TCRdb redid the calling of the 5' RACE reads with MiXCR, one entry per CDR3 protein. There are more than 550,000 distinct CDR3 sequences in the sample; about 20% occur only once, and 22% lies in the top ten. The sample comprised blood. Every receptor here comes from a man in his 70s in good health.

The V gene is TRBV29-1, the J gene TRBJ2-2; D not resolved. Germline values: CDR1 SQVTM, CDR2 ANQGSEA. The ends were cut back, 4 bases at V and 0 bases at J, with 3 bases in the middle. The length of the CDR3 is 12 residues. CDR3 sequence reads: CSVAANTGELFF. CDR3 coding DNA: TGCAGCGTTGCCGCGAACACCGGGGAGCTGTTTTTT.

This clonotype was seen more than once but under ten times. The chain recombines TRBV18 with TRBJ2-5, with D perhaps TRBD2 (6 bases). This CDR3 has 17 amino acids. Germline CDR1 KGHSH, CDR2 LQKENI. Trimming stripped 4 bases from V and 5 bases from J, with 23 bases between. CDR3 DNA sequence: TGTGCCAGCTCACGTTCTATTTCTGTGACTAGGGTTGAGACCCAGTACTTC. This sequence encodes CASSRSISVTRVETQYF.

The chain couples TRBV10-3 to TRBJ2-1; tentative D call: TRBD2 (5 bases). Germline CDR1 is ENHRY and CDR2 is SYGVKD. The CDR3 extends over 13 amino acids. Trimming cost V 10 bases and J 0 bases, with 10 bases left between them. The CDR3 region is CATQRSSYNEQFF. DNA of the CDR3: TGTGCCACCCAGCGGAGCTCCTACAATGAGCAGTTCTTC.

The rearrangement uses TRBV27 and TRBJ2-1, with a weak D call TRBD2 (5 bases). The closer fit of TRBJ2-7 to the DNA end suggests the J call may be wrong. The CDR3 is 13 residues long. CDR1 MNHEY and CDR2 SMNVEV come from the germline V gene (reference sequence). The CDR3 DNA follows: TGTGCCAGCAGTTTATCGTCCGGGAACGAGCAGTACGTC. As protein: CASSLSSGNEQYV.

This clonotype occurred many times. This chain uses TRBV12-3 or TRBV12-4 with TRBJ1-1, with 9 bases lining up with TRBD1. V lost 5 bases, J lost 0 bases, and 7 bases stayed unmatched. The CDR3 covers 16 residues. The CDR3: CASSQDRGDMNTEAFF. The CDR3, as DNA: TGTGCCAGCAGTCAGGACAGGGGCGATATGAACACTGAAGCTTTCTTT.

V is TRBV7-9 and J is TRBJ1-2; D gene uncertain. Germline CDR1 SEHNR, CDR2 FQNEAQ (reference sequence). Trimming removed 5 bases at V and 2 bases at J, with 18 bases between. The CDR3 length is 16 residues. CDR3 amino acids: CASSEEGVRENYGYTF. Here the CDR3 DNA reads TGTGCCAGCAGCGAGGAGGGAGTACGGGAGAACTATGGCTACACCTTC.

Only a few counts were recorded for this clonotype. The V and J genes are TRBV10-3 and TRBJ2-1; 8 bases match TRBD1. Unmatched junction bases numbered 4, after V lost 3 bases and J lost 6 bases. CDR3 size: 14 residues. CDR1 and CDR2 from the germline V gene are ENHRY and SYGVKD. The CDR3 loop reads CAISDSTGGNEQFF. In DNA, the CDR3 is TGTGCCATCAGTGACTCTACAGGGGGCAATGAGCAGTTCTTC.

The chain has TRBV6-1 and TRBJ2-1, with D perhaps TRBD1 (6 bases). CDR3 size: 12 residues. V was trimmed by 0 bases and J by 15 bases, leaving 12 bases between them. The germline CDR1 and CDR2 sequences are MNHNS and SASEGT. As DNA, the CDR3 is TGTGCCAGCAGTGAAGCGCGGAGCAGGGGGTTCTTC. Translating gives CASSEARSRGFF.

This clonotype has a count of ten or more. J is TRBJ2-3 and V is TRBV24-1; D not certain. Germline-derived CDR1 and CDR2 are KGHDR and SFDVKD. CDR3 length equals 13 residues. V was clipped by 4 bases and J by 1 base, with 5 bases between them. This chain's CDR3 is CATSEAGTDTQYF. Written as DNA, the CDR3 is TGTGCCACCAGTGAGGCAGGCACAGATACGCAGTATTTT.

This sequence joins TRBV2 and TRBJ2-5; 8 nucleotides align to TRBD2. The last part of the DNA fits TRBJ2-7 better; the J call may be wrong. The CDR3 is 13 amino acids. CDR1 and CDR2 from the germline V gene are SNHLY and FYNNEI. This CDR3 reads CASSVAGLYEQYF. The CDR3 DNA reads TGTGCCAGCAGTGTAGCGGGGCTCTACGAGCAGTACTTC.

This clonotype has just a few counts. This rearrangement joins TRBV18 to TRBJ1-3; possible D gene TRBD1, 5 bases. The CDR3 length is 14 residues. Trimming stripped 4 bases from V and 3 bases from J, with 10 bases between. Germline V gives CDR1 KGHSH, CDR2 LQKENI. The CDR3 is CASSQQVDGNTIYF. CDR3 nucleotide sequence: TGTGCCAGCTCACAACAGGTGGATGGAAACACCATATATTTT.

V usage is TRBV4-2 and J usage is TRBJ2-1; a possible D gene is TRBD2 (6 bases). Per the germline V gene, CDR1 is LGHNA and CDR2 is YNFKEQ. This CDR3 comprises 16 residues. The V end was cut by 3 bases, the J end by 0 bases, with 12 bases between. Here the CDR3 reads CASSHPLASSYNEQFF. The CDR3 DNA is TGTGCCAGCAGCCATCCACTAGCTTCCTCCTACAATGAGCAGTTCTTC.

V is TRBV12-3 or TRBV12-4 and J is TRBJ1-6; no clear D. The CDR3 sequence is 14 residues long. The ends were cut back, 5 bases at V and 5 bases at J, with 10 bases in the middle. The DNA of the CDR3 is TGTGCCAGCAGTCACCCCCCCAATAATTCACCCCTCCACTTT. Its translation: CASSHPPNNSPLHF.

This clonotype was detected ten times or more. This rearrangement joins TRBV11-2 to TRBJ2-3; no reliable D call. The CDR3 spans 12 residues. V was cut by 5 bases and J by 2 bases, with 5 bases left in between. Germline CDR1 SGHAT, CDR2 FQNNGV. CDR3 DNA: TGTGCCAGCAGCACCCTCACAGATACGCAGTATTTT. This translates into CASSTLTDTQYF.

The CDR3 DNA sequence: TGTGCCAGCAGCCATCTAGGAGCGAACATTCAGTACTTC. Amino acid sequence: CASSHLGANIQYF. The chain couples TRBV3-1 to TRBJ2-4, with D unresolved. This CDR3 has 13 residues. Trimming shortened V by 3 bases and J by 7 bases, and 10 bases separated the two germline ends. Germline lookup yields CDR1 LGHDT and CDR2 YNNKEL (reference sequence).